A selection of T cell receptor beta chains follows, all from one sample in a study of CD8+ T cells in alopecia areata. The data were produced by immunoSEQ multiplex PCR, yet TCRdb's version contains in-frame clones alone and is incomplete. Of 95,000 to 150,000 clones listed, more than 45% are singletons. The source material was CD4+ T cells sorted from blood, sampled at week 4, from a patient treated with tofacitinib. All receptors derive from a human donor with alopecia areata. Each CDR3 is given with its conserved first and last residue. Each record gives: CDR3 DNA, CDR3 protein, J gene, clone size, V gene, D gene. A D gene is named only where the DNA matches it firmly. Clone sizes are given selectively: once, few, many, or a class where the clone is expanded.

CDR3 DNA: TGTGCCAGCAGCTACCTTGACAGGGGGCTTTTTTTT
CDR3 protein: CASSYLDRGLFF
J gene: TRBJ1-4
clone size: -
V gene: TRBV11-2
D gene: TRBD1

CDR3 DNA: TGTGCCTGGAGTTCAGGACTGTACAATGAGCAGTTCTTC
CDR3 protein: CAWSSGLYNEQFF
J gene: TRBJ2-1
clone size: few
V gene: TRBV30
D gene: -

CDR3 DNA: TGTGCCAGCAGCGCCGGGGCAGGGATGCGCGAGCAGTACTTC
CDR3 protein: CASSAGAGMREQYF
J gene: TRBJ2-7
clone size: few
V gene: TRBV9
D gene: -

CDR3 DNA: TGTGCCAGCAGCCCCCCGGGAAGGCGTCCCTCCTACGAGCAGTACTTC
CDR3 protein: CASSPPGRRPSYEQYF
J gene: TRBJ2-7
clone size: -
V gene: TRBV7-3
D gene: -

CDR3 DNA: TGTGCCAGCAGTTTTCTTACCAGGACAGGGCGTAGTCCTTACTATGGCTACACCTTC
CDR3 protein: CASSFLTRTGRSPYYGYTF
J gene: TRBJ1-2
clone size: few
V gene: TRBV27
D gene: TRBD1

CDR3 DNA: TGTGCCAGCAGTCAAGGGAACACTGAAGCTTTCTTT
CDR3 protein: CASSQGNTEAFF
J gene: TRBJ1-1
clone size: few
V gene: TRBV7-6
D gene: -

CDR3 DNA: TGCGCCAGCAGCCAAGTCCTGGACACCCGGGGGTCACCCCTCCACTTT
CDR3 protein: CASSQVLDTRGSPLHF
J gene: TRBJ1-6
clone size: -
V gene: TRBV4-1
D gene: -

CDR3 DNA: TGTGCCAGCAGCCAGAATCCGGGACAGGGAACATACGAGCAGTACTTC
CDR3 protein: CASSQNPGQGTYEQYF
J gene: TRBJ2-7
clone size: few
V gene: TRBV14
D gene: TRBD1

CDR3 DNA: TGTGCCAGCAGTGAAGCTGCCACTAGCGGGGGCCCATGGGGCGAGGAGTACTTC
CDR3 protein: CASSEAATSGGPWGEEYF
J gene: TRBJ2-4
clone size: -
V gene: TRBV2
D gene: TRBD2

CDR3 DNA: TGCAGCGTTAGCCCCGTCTCGGCAGGGTCCACGGGTGGTGGCTACACCTTC
CDR3 protein: CSVSPVSAGSTGGGYTF
J gene: TRBJ1-2
clone size: -
V gene: TRBV29-1
D gene: -

CDR3 DNA: TGTGCCAGCAGCTTTGACCCTGATCCCTACAATGAGCAGTTCTTC
CDR3 protein: CASSFDPDPYNEQFF
J gene: TRBJ2-1
clone size: -
V gene: TRBV5-4
D gene: -

CDR3 DNA: TGTGCCAGCAGCCTCTGGACAGGGGACACTGAAGCTTTCTTT
CDR3 protein: CASSLWTGDTEAFF
J gene: TRBJ1-1
clone size: -
V gene: TRBV7-9
D gene: TRBD1

CDR3 DNA: TGTGCCAGCAGGACAGGCAATCAGCCCCAGCATTTT
CDR3 protein: CASRTGNQPQHF
J gene: TRBJ1-5
clone size: -
V gene: TRBV6-5
D gene: -

CDR3 DNA: TGCGCCAGCAGCTTCTTGGGGTTGAACACTGAAGCTTTCTTT
CDR3 protein: CASSFLGLNTEAFF
J gene: TRBJ1-1
clone size: -
V gene: TRBV5-1
D gene: -

CDR3 DNA: TGTGCCATCAGCCGACAGAGCTCTGGGGCCAACGTCCTGACTTTC
CDR3 protein: CAISRQSSGANVLTF
J gene: TRBJ2-6
clone size: -
V gene: TRBV10-3
D gene: -

CDR3 DNA: TGCAGCGTTGCCGAGGGGGGGCTGGGGAACAATGAGCAGTTCTTC
CDR3 protein: CSVAEGGLGNNEQFF
J gene: TRBJ2-1
clone size: -
V gene: TRBV29-1
D gene: -

CDR3 DNA: TGTGCCAGCAGCGTCTCTGTGTTGGGCGAGCAGTTCTTC
CDR3 protein: CASSVSVLGEQFF
J gene: TRBJ2-1
clone size: -
V gene: TRBV7-9
D gene: -

CDR3 DNA: TGCAGCGTTGGACGGCAATGGGGCACAGATACGCAGTATTTT
CDR3 protein: CSVGRQWGTDTQYF
J gene: TRBJ2-3
clone size: -
V gene: TRBV29-1
D gene: -

CDR3 DNA: TGCAGCGTTGAGGGTAGGGAAGCCTACGAGCAGTACTTC
CDR3 protein: CSVEGREAYEQYF
J gene: TRBJ2-7
clone size: few
V gene: TRBV29-1
D gene: -

CDR3 DNA: TGTGCCTGGAGACCTGGGGCCAACGTCCTGACTTTC
CDR3 protein: CAWRPGANVLTF
J gene: TRBJ2-6
clone size: once
V gene: TRBV30
D gene: -

CDR3 DNA: TGCGCCAGCAGCTTAGGGTCGGATACGCAGTATTTT
CDR3 protein: CASSLGSDTQYF
J gene: TRBJ2-3
clone size: few
V gene: TRBV5-1
D gene: -

CDR3 DNA: TGCGCCAGCAGCACCCAGGGTGCGTTTGACAATGAGCAGTTCTTC
CDR3 protein: CASSTQGAFDNEQFF
J gene: TRBJ2-1
clone size: -
V gene: TRBV5-1
D gene: -

CDR3 DNA: TGTGCCTGGAGTGCTGGGACAGGGGCCTTCTTT
CDR3 protein: CAWSAGTGAFF
J gene: TRBJ1-1
clone size: -
V gene: TRBV30
D gene: TRBD1

CDR3 DNA: TGCAGCGTTAATCCAGGGGCCCAAGAGACCCAGTACTTC
CDR3 protein: CSVNPGAQETQYF
J gene: TRBJ2-5
clone size: -
V gene: TRBV29-1
D gene: -

CDR3 DNA: TGTGCCAGCAGCCCGGGGGCCAAGGGAAATTACGAGCAGTACTTC
CDR3 protein: CASSPGAKGNYEQYF
J gene: TRBJ2-7
clone size: -
V gene: TRBV5-4
D gene: -

CDR3 DNA: TGTGCCAGCAGCCAAGTCTCTGATACGCAGTATTTT
CDR3 protein: CASSQVSDTQYF
J gene: TRBJ2-3
clone size: medium-sized
V gene: TRBV14
D gene: -